The 12 T cell receptor beta chains below all came from one sample that was sequenced in a study of memory CD4+ T cells and cytomegalovirus serostatus. The sort gate was single viable CD3+CD4+CD8-CD45RO+ cells for memory CD4+ T cells. Some clones are missing from TCRdb's copy, which holds only in-frame ones; the method was immunoSEQ multiplex PCR. Found here are some 30,000 clones, about 75% of them singletons; the top ten hold 0.6% to 0.7%. The sample was memory CD4+ T cells from blood. These receptors were taken from an adult in good health and CMV-seronegative. Some clones in this sample may be carry-over from other donors' samples.

The rearrangement links TRBV5-4 to TRBJ1-2, with a tentative D call TRBD1 (6 bases). The CDR3 totals 14 residues. Germline V gene sequence: CDR1 SGHNT, CDR2 YYREEE (reference sequence). The V end lost 3 bases, the J end lost 7 bases, and 16 bases lay between the germline ends. The CDR3 region is CASSWGQAAGGYTF. CDR3 bases: TGTGCCAGCAGCTGGGGGCAAGCCGCGGGTGGCTACACCTTC.

This clone appeared a few times. This chain joins TRBV9 and TRBJ1-2; D is unclear. The CDR3 is made up of 12 amino acids. The V and J ends lost 0 bases and 8 bases respectively, with 8 bases between them. Germline V lookup: CDR1 SGDLS, CDR2 YYNGEE. The CDR3: CASSVDHWGYTF. CDR3 DNA: TGTGCCAGCAGCGTAGACCATTGGGGCTACACCTTC.

There are a few counts of this clone. This chain connects TRBV2 to TRBJ1-2, with D tentatively TRBD1 (5 bases). Germline V gene data show CDR1 as SNHLY and CDR2 as FYNNEI. The CDR3 has 13 amino acids. The V gene lost 6 bases and the J gene lost 2 bases, with 10 bases spanning the gap. CDR3 region: CASRDDSNYGYTF. CDR3 nucleotide sequence: TGTGCCAGCAGAGATGACAGCAACTATGGCTACACCTTC.

This chain links TRBV21-1 with TRBJ1-4; the DNA was not compared with TRBD1, the D call given in the table. TRBV21-1 is a pseudogene segment. There are 16 residues in the CDR3. The CDR3 region has the DNA TGTGCCAGCAGCACGGACAGGGGGGAGGGGAATGAAAAACTGTTTTTT. Its translation: CASSTDRGEGNEKLFF.

The genes are TRBV19 and TRBJ2-7, with 7 bases that match TRBD2. V dropped 0 bases and J dropped 3; count of bases not matched to a gene: 11. Germline V gives CDR1 LNHDA, CDR2 SQIVND (reference sequence). CDR3 length equals 17 residues. CDR3: CASSIDHGSGEHYEQYF. The CDR3 DNA sequence: TGTGCCAGTAGTATAGATCATGGGAGCGGGGAGCACTACGAGCAGTACTTC.

The chain joins TRBV7-9 to TRBJ1-2; D gene ambiguous. The length of the CDR3 is 13 residues. Trimming cost V 5 bases and J 3 bases, with 10 bases left between them. Germline V gene data show CDR1 as SEHNR and CDR2 as FQNEAQ (reference sequence). This CDR3 is CASSSLSYYGYTF. As DNA, the CDR3 is TGTGCCAGCAGCAGCCTTTCGTACTATGGCTACACCTTC.

The gene calls are TRBV6-6 and TRBJ2-5; no clear D. The DNA end favors TRBJ2-7, so the J call may be wrong. The length of the CDR3 is 12 residues. Germline V CDR1 and CDR2: MNHNY, SVGAGI (reference sequence). Here the CDR3 reads CASSPGPDEQYF. The CDR3 DNA reads as TGTGCCAGCAGCCCTGGCCCTGACGAGCAGTACTTC.

This clone was counted a single time. Written as DNA, the CDR3 is TGTGCCAGCAGCTCGGGGCCAGCGCTATCTGGAAACACCATATATTTT. Translated: CASSSGPALSGNTIYF. This rearrangement joins TRBV7-3 to TRBJ1-3; tentative D call: TRBD1 (5 bases). The germline CDR1 and CDR2 sequences are SGHTA and FQGTGA. The CDR3 runs 16 residues. V was cut by 4 bases and J by 1 base, with 14 bases left in between.

CDR3 coding DNA: TGTGCCAGCAGTGGACAGGTGGTGGGAGCCAAAAACATTCAGTACTTC. It is translated as CASSGQVVGAKNIQYF. This chain uses TRBV2 with TRBJ2-4; the D gene is possibly TRBD1 (6 bases). V shed 4 bases and J shed 0 bases, with 13 bases lying between them. Germline CDR1 reads SNHLY; CDR2 reads FYNNEI. The CDR3 is 16 residues long.

The V and J genes are TRBV5-8 and TRBJ1-1; no clear D. Germline V gives CDR1 SGHTS, CDR2 YDEGEE. CDR3 length equals 11 residues. The germline V and J ends were trimmed by 1 base and 6 bases, with 4 bases remaining between them. The CDR3 region is CASSLLSEAFF. The CDR3 nucleotides are TGTGCCAGCAGCTTGCTTTCTGAAGCTTTCTTT.

The chain uses TRBV30 and TRBJ1-5; a possible D gene is TRBD1 (5 bases). This CDR3 has 13 residues. Germline V gives CDR1 GTSNPN, CDR2 SVGIG (reference sequence). Trimming took off 8 bases at V and 0 bases at J, with 11 bases between the two ends. As DNA, the CDR3 is TGTGCCCAGGGCAGTGATAGCAATCAGCCCCAGCATTTT. Encoded protein: CAQGSDSNQPQHF. Complete variable domain (other parts from reference TRBV30 and TRBJ1-5): SQTIHQWPATLVQPVGSPLSLECTVEGTSNPNLYWYRQAAGRGLQLLFYSVGIGQISSEVPQNLSASRPQDRQFILSSKKLLLSDSGFYLCAQGSDSNQPQHFGDGTRLSIL.

The J gene is TRBJ2-2, the V gene TRBV14; no firm D call. The germline V gene has CDR1 SGHDN and CDR2 FVKESK. V was trimmed by 3 bases and J by 0 bases, leaving 2 bases between them. The CDR3 totals 13 residues. CDR3 nucleotides: TGTGCCAGCAGCCATCCGAACACCGGGGAGCTGTTTTTT. Protein product: CASSHPNTGELFF.